This TCR beta chain was retrieved from a study of OX40 agonist ivuxolimab in advanced cancers. Study-wide context: Intravenous ivuxolimab was administered to patients every 2 weeks at 0.01 to 10 mg/kg. Previous treatment with anti-PD-1, anti-PD-L1 or anti-CTLA-4 therapy was allowed; 30% to 50% had received some. The study's findings and limits: Among the nonresponders, some also had low normalized T-cell clonal expansion. Still undetermined is the antigen specificity of the expanded peripheral T cells.

Sequencing used immunoSEQ multiplex PCR; TCRdb keeps in-frame clones, though not all of them. The data hold about 76,000 clones, with approximately 80% observed a single time. Worth noting for this clone: Its specificity is unknown.

Germline CDR1 and CDR2: MDHEN and SYDVKM. Trimming took 3 bases from V and 5 from J; bases not matched to a gene: 9. The CDR3 sequence is 15 residues long. The sequence was obtained from an adult with an advanced solid tumor such as melanoma, head and neck, liver or kidney cancer. This specimen was CD4+ or CD8+ T cells sorted from blood, taken in a trial of the OX40 agonist ivuxolimab. The chain joins TRBV28 to TRBJ1-2; 7 nucleotides align to TRBD1. The CDR3 DNA reads as TGTGCCAGCAGTTTCAATTGGGGACAGACATATGGCTACACCTTC. It translates to CASSFNWGQTYGYTF.